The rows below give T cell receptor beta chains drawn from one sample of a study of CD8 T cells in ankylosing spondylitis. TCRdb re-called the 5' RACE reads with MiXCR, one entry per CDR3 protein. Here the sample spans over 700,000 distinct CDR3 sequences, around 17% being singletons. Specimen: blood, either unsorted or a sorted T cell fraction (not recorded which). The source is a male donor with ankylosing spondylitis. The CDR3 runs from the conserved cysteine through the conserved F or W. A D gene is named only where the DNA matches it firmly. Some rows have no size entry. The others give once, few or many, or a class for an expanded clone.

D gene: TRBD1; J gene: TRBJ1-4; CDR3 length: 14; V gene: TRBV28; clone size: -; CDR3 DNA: TGTGCCAGCAGTTCGGACAGGACCAATGAAAAACTGTTTTTT; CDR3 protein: CASSSDRTNEKLFF
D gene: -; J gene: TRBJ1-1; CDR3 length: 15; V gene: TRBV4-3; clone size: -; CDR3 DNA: TGCGCCAGCAGCCAAGGACAGACCCTGAACACTGAAGCTTTCTTT; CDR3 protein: CASSQGQTLNTEAFF
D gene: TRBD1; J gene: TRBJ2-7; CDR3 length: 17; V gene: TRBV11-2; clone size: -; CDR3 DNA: TGTGCCAGCAGCGTTAAACCCGGGACAGCCCGCTCCTACGAGCAGTACTTC; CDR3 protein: CASSVKPGTARSYEQYF
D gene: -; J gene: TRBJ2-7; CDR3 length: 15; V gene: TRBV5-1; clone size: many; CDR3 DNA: TGCGCCAGCAGCTCGGGACCGACCATCTCCTACGAGCAGTACTTC; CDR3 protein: CASSSGPTISYEQYF
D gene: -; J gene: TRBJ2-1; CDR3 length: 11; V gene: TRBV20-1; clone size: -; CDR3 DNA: TGCAGTGCTTCCGATTACAATGAGCAGTTCTTC; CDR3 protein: CSASDYNEQFF
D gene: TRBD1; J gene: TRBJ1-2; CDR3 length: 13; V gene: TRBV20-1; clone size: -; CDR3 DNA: TGCAGTGCCCGCCTCGGGACAGGCTATGGCTACACCTTC; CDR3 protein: CSARLGTGYGYTF
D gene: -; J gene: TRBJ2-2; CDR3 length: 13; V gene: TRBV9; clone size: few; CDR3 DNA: TGTGCCAGCAGCGTCGTAGACACCGGGGAGCTGTTTTTT; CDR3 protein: CASSVVDTGELFF
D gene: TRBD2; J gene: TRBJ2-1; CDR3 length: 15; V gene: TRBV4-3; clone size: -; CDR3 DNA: TGCGCCAGCAGCCAGACTAGCGAGCCCTACAATGAGCAGTTCTTC; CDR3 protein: CASSQTSEPYNEQFF
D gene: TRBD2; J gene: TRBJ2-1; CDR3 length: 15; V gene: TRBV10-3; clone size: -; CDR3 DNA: TGTGCCATCAGGAGTCTGGCGGGGGACCACAATGAGCAGTTCTTC; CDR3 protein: CAIRSLAGDHNEQFF
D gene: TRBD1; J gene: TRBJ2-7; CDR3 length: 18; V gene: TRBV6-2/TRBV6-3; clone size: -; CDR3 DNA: TGTGCCAGCAGTTACCGCGACAGGGGGCTCTTCCCTCCCTACGAGCAGTACTTC; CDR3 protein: CASSYRDRGLFPPYEQYF
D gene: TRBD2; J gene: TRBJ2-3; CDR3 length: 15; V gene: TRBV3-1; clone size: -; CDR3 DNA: TGTGCCAGCAGCCGAAGCGGGGGGCAGGCAGATACGCAGTATTTT; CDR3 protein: CASSRSGGQADTQYF
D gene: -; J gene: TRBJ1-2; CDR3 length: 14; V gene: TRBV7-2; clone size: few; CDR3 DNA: TGTGCCAGCAGCCCCTCGGCCAAAACTTATGGCTACACCTTC; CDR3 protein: CASSPSAKTYGYTF
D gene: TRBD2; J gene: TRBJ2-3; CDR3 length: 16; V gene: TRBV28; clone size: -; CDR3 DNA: TGTGCCAGCAGTCCTCAGGGACTAGGTGACACAGATACGCAGTATTTT; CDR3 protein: CASSPQGLGDTDTQYF
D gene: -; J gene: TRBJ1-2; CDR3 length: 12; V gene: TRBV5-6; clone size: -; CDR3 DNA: TGTGCCAGCAGCACAGAATACTATGGCTACACCTTC; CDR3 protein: CASSTEYYGYTF
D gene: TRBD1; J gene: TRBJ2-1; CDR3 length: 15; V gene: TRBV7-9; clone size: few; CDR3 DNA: TGTGCCAGCAGCAAGTGGGACAGGGCCGACAATGAGCAGTTCTTC; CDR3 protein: CASSKWDRADNEQFF
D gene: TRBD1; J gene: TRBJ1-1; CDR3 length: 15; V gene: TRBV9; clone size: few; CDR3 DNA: TGTGCCAGCAGCGAAATGACAGGGACGAACACTGAAGCTTTCTTT; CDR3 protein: CASSEMTGTNTEAFF
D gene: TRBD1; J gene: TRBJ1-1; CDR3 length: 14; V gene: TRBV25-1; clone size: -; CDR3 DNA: TGTGCCAGCAGTGAAACCGGGACAGGAGGTTATGCTTTCTTT; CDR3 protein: CASSETGTGGYAFF
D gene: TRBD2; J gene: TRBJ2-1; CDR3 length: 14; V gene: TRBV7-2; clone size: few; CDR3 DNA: TGTGCCAGCACCCGGACTAGCGGGAGTAATGAGCAGTTCTTC; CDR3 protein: CASTRTSGSNEQFF
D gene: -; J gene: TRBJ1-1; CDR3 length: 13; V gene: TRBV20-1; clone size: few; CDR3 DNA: TGCAGTGCTAGAGATGTCGGGAACACTGAAGCTTTCTTT; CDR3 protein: CSARDVGNTEAFF
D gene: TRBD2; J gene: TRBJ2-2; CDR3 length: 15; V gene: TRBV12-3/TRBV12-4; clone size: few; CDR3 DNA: TGTGCCAGCAGTCCGGGACTACTCAACACCGGGGAGCTGTTTTTT; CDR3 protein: CASSPGLLNTGELFF
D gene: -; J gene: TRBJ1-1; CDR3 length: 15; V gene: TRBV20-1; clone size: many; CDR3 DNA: TGCAGCCTTAGCTTCAGTCCGAATTTGAACACTGAAGCTTTCTTT; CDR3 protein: CSLSFSPNLNTEAFF
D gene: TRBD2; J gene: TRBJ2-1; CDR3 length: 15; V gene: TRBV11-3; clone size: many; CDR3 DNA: TGTGCCAGCAGCTTACAGGGACTAGCGGGAGTTGAGCAGTTCTTC; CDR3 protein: CASSLQGLAGVEQFF
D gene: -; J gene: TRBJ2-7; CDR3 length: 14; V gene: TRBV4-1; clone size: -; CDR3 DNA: TGCGCCAGCAGCCAAGATAACAGTCCCTACGAGCAGTACTTC; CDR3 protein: CASSQDNSPYEQYF
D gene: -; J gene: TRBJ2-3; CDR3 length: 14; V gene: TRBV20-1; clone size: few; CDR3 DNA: TGCAGTGCTAGCAGGGAATTAGCTGTAGATACGCAGTATTTT; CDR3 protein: CSASRELAVDTQYF
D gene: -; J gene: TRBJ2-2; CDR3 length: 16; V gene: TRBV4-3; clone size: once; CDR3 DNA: TGCGCCAGCAGCCAAGATTGGAGCGGCAACACCGGGGAGCTGTTTTTT; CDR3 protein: CASSQDWSGNTGELFF
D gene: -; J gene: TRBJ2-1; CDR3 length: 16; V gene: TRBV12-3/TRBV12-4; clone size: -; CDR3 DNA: TGTGCCAGCAGCCCATCGAGGGAGGACACCTACAATGAGCAGTTCTTC; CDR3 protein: CASSPSREDTYNEQFF
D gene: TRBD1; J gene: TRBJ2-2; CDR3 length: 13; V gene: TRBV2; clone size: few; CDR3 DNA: TGTGCCAGCCAGAGGGACAGCACCGGGGAGCTGTTTTTT; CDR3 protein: CASQRDSTGELFF
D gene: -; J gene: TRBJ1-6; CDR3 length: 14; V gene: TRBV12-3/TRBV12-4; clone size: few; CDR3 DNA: TGTGCCAGCAGTTTCTACGGGGGGAATTCACCCCTCCACTTT; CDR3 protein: CASSFYGGNSPLHF
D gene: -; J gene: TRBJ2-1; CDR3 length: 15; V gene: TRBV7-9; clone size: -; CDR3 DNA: TGTGCCAGCAGCTTTTACGCACACGAGTACAATGAGCAGTTCTTC; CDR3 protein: CASSFYAHEYNEQFF
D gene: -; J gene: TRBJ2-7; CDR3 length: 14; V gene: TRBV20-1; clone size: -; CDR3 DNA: TGCAGTGCTAGACGGGACCCCGCCTTTTACGAGCAGTACTTC; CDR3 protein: CSARRDPAFYEQYF
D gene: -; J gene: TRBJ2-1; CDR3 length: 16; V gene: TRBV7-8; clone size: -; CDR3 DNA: TGTGCCAGCAGCTTAGAAACTGGGATGCGGTACAATGAGCAGTTCTTC; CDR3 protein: CASSLETGMRYNEQFF
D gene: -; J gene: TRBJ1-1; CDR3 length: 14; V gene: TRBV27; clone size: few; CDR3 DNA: TGTGCCAGCAGTTTCTCCAGATGGGGCACTGAAGCTTTCTTT; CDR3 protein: CASSFSRWGTEAFF
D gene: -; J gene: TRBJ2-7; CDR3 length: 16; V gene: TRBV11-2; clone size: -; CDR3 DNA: TGTGCCAGCAGCTCACACAAGGGGGTAAGGTGGTACGAGCAGTACTTC; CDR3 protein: CASSSHKGVRWYEQYF
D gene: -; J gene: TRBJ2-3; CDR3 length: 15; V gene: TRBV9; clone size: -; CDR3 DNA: TGTGCCAGCAGCGACAACCCGACGGGTACAGATACGCAGTATTTT; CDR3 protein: CASSDNPTGTDTQYF
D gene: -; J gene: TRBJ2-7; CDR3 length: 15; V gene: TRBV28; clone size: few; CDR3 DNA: TGTGCCAGCAGTTTATCGCCGGATAGCTCCTACGAGCAGTACTTC; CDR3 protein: CASSLSPDSSYEQYF
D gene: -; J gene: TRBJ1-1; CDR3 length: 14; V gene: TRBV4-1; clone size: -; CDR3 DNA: TGCGCCAGCAGCCAAGCGGGGGCGAACACTGAAGCTTTCTTT; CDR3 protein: CASSQAGANTEAFF
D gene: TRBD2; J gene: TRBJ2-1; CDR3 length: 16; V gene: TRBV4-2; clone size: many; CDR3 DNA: TGTGCCAGCAGCCTCGACACTAGCGGGGGTTACAATGAGCAGTTCTTC; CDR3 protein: CASSLDTSGGYNEQFF
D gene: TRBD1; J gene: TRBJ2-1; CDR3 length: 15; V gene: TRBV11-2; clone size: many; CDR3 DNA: TGTGCCAGCAGCCCCAGGGACAGGGGGCATAATGAGCAGTTCTTC; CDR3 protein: CASSPRDRGHNEQFF
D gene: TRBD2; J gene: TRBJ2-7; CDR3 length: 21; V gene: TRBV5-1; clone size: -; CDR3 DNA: TGCGCCAGCAGCTTGGCCATGTATGTTTTGGATCGGACTAGCGGCACCTACGAGCAGTACTTC; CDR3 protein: CASSLAMYVLDRTSGTYEQYF
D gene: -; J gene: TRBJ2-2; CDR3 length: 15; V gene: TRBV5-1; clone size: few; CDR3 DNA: TGCGCCAGCCGCCGGGGACTGCAGGAGGCGGGGGAGCTGTTTTTT; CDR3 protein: CASRRGLQEAGELFF
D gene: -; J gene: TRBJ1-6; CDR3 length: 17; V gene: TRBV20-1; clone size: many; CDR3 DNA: TGCAGTGCTGGAGACGCGGGTCAAAGCTCCTATAATTCACCCCTCCACTTT; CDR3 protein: CSAGDAGQSSYNSPLHF
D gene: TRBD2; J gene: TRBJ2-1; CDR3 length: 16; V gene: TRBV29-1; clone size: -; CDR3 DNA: TGCAGCGCCCGGAGCGCGGGAGCGGCTTCATACAATGAGCAGTTCTTC; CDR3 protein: CSARSAGAASYNEQFF
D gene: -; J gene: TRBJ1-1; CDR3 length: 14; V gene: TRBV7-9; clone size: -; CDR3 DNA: TGTGCCAGCAGCTTTGTCGGGACGAGGGGAGGGGCTTTCTTT; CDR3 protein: CASSFVGTRGGAFF
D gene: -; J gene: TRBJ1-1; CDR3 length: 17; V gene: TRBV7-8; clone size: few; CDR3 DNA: TGTGCCAGCAGCTTAGCGAAATTAGGAGACAGGAACACTGAAGCTTTCTTT; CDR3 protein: CASSLAKLGDRNTEAFF
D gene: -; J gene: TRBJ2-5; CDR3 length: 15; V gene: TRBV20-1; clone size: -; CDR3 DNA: TGCAGTGCTAGAGATCGAGTTACAGGTCTAGGGACCCAGTACTTC; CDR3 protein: CSARDRVTGLGTQYF